This T cell receptor beta chain is from a study of graft-versus-host responses after intestinal transplantation. As to this clone: Its antigen remains unidentified.

Profiling relied on immunoSEQ multiplex PCR, and the TCRdb table lists in-frame clones only, not all of them. This sample carries over 80,000 clones, 90% to 95% of them seen once, and the ten largest clones take approximately 0.18%. Material: unstimulated CD4+ T cells sorted from spleen or lymph node cells, obtained before transplant. The clonotype originates from a human donor who was the organ donor for an intestinal transplant.

The CDR3 DNA follows: TGTGCCAGCAGTGGACAGGGGGCGCATGGCTACACCTTC. Protein sequence: CASSGQGAHGYTF. This chain connects TRBV6-5 to TRBJ1-2, with 11 positions matching TRBD1. CDR3 length equals 13 residues. The V and J ends lost 5 bases and 6 bases, in that order; junction bases with no gene match: 2. Germline CDR1 reads MNHEY; CDR2 reads SVGAGI.